The T cell receptor beta chain described here comes from a study of blood T cells in healthy people across ages. V lost 1 base, J lost 0 bases, and 15 bases lay in between. The CDR3 has 17 amino acids. Germline assignment: CDR1 MGHRA and CDR2 YSYEKL. Next came a second PCR, run for about 6 to 12 cycles, which used a sample-barcoded 5' primer along with a J-beta primer mix. TCRdb redid the calling of the 5' RACE reads with MiXCR, one entry per CDR3 protein. The data show about 1,500,000 distinct CDR3 sequences, about 43% seen once. The chain joins TRBV4-1 to TRBJ2-5; D remains unclear. This TCR was recovered from a woman younger than 30 in good health. Sequencing was done on a sample of blood. CDR3 loop: CASSQGPEAPYQETQYF. For the CDR3, the DNA is TGCGCCAGCAGCCAAGGTCCCGAGGCGCCGTACCAAGAGACCCAGTACTTC.